Below are 18 T cell receptor beta chains sequenced from a single sample in a study of shared clonotypes between healthy human individuals. Only CD45RO-negative cells positively selected for CCR7 counted as naive CD8 cells, so terminally differentiated effector memory CD45RA+ cells were excluded. Sequencing was performed with immunoSEQ multiplex PCR; in TCRdb, only in-frame clones are kept and a portion is missing. The sample includes about 2 million clones, around 96% of them seen just once. What was sequenced was naive CD8+ T cells sorted from blood. These receptors were collected from a man aged 18 to 29 in good health.

The table lists this clone with a count of one. This chain uses TRBV10-1 with TRBJ2-3, with 9 nucleotides matching TRBD2. Per the germline V gene, CDR1 is WNHNN and CDR2 is SYGVQD (reference sequence). The CDR3 contains 16 residues. V shed 3 bases and J 4 bases; nucleotides not matched to a gene: 8. CDR3 in DNA: TGCGCCAGCAGTGAAGCCGGGACTAGCTCCGCAGATACGCAGTATTTT. The encoded protein is CASSEAGTSSADTQYF.

In its sample, this clone was seen once. The gene calls are TRBV5-4 and TRBJ1-2, with D unclear. The CDR3 is made up of 15 amino acids. The ends were cut back, 2 bases at V and 4 bases at J, with 15 bases in the middle. Germline V CDR1 and CDR2: SGHNT, YYREEE (reference sequence). CDR3 region: CASSFGESLIYGYTF. CDR3 nucleotide sequence: TGTGCCAGCAGCTTCGGGGAGAGCCTAATCTATGGCTACACCTTC.

The genes are TRBV15 and TRBJ1-2, with TRBD1 matching over 8 bases. The CDR3 has 16 residues. Germline V CDR1 and CDR2: LNHNV, YYDKDF (reference sequence). With 5 bases clipped from V and 2 bases from J, the junction kept 10 bases outside the gene matches. CDR3 protein: CATSSLDRDGNYGYTF. Here the CDR3 DNA reads TGTGCCACCAGCTCCCTGGACAGGGATGGCAACTATGGCTACACCTTC.

The chain links TRBV5-6 to TRBJ1-2, with 9 bases identical to TRBD1. The V gene's germline CDR1 is SGHDT and CDR2 YYEEEE. V dropped 7 bases and J dropped 7; count of bases not matched to a gene: 11. CDR3 length: 14 amino acids. The CDR3 sequence is CASGYGQGFGGYTF. CDR3 coding DNA: TGTGCCAGCGGGTACGGACAGGGGTTCGGTGGCTACACCTTC.

V usage is TRBV5-8 and J usage is TRBJ1-1; D might be TRBD1 (6 bases). Per the germline V gene, CDR1 is SGHTS and CDR2 is YDEGEE. With 4 bases removed from V and 3 bases from J, the gap between germline ends came to 16 bases. The CDR3 covers 15 residues. CDR3 sequence (DNA): TGTGCCAGCAGCGGATACAGGGAGCGGGACACTGAAGCTTTCTTT. Translating it yields CASSGYRERDTEAFF.

This clone was observed once. The chain couples TRBV30 to TRBJ1-3, with 8 bases that match TRBD1. Germline CDR1 GTSNPN, CDR2 SVGIG (reference sequence). V was pared by 3 bases and J by 2 bases, with 15 bases of the junction left unmatched. The CDR3 covers 18 residues. The CDR3 region is CAWSLGQGIGRAGNTIYF. The CDR3 nucleotides are TGTGCCTGGAGCCTAGGACAGGGAATAGGTAGAGCTGGAAACACCATATATTTT. Based on the CDR3 plus reference TRBV30 and TRBJ1-3, the full variable domain is SQTIHQWPATLVQPVGSPLSLECTVEGTSNPNLYWYRQAAGRGLQLLFYSVGIGQISSEVPQNLSASRPQDRQFILSSKKLLLSDSGFYLCAWSLGQGIGRAGNTIYFGEGSWLTVV.

CDR3 sequence reads: CASSLAGVSEQYF. The CDR3 coding sequence is TGTGCCAGCAGTTTAGCAGGGGTAAGCGAGCAGTACTTC. V is TRBV28 and J is TRBJ2-7, with TRBD1 as a possible D gene (6 bases). CDR1 is MDHEN and CDR2 is SYDVKM in the germline V gene. The CDR3 has 13 amino acids. Trimming left V 2 bases short and J 6 bases short, with 11 bases between. The full variable domain, its missing parts supplied by reference TRBV28 and TRBJ2-7, is DVKVTQSSRYLVKRTGEKVFLECVQDMDHENMFWYRQDPGLGLRLIYFSYDVKMKEKGDIPEGYSVSREKKERFSLILESASTNQTSMYLCASSLAGVSEQYFGPGTRLTVT.

This chain uses TRBV27 with TRBJ2-1; D is ambiguous. CDR1 and CDR2 from the germline V gene are MNHEY and SMNVEV (reference sequence). This CDR3 has 16 residues. V dropped 3 bases and J dropped 8 bases, with 20 bases sitting between them. CDR3 sequence (DNA): TGTGCCAGCAGTTTCCACCTCGGATCCCTCTGGGATGAGCAGTTCTTC. This gives the protein CASSFHLGSLWDEQFF.

The chain couples TRBV11-2 to TRBJ2-5; D remains ambiguous. The germline V and J ends were trimmed by 1 base and 5 bases, with 14 bases remaining between them. CDR1 is SGHAT and CDR2 is FQNNGV in the germline V gene. The length of the CDR3 is 15 residues. CDR3 in amino acids: CASSLVGSVFETQYF. DNA for the CDR3: TGTGCCAGCAGCTTAGTGGGCAGTGTATTTGAGACCCAGTACTTC.

J is TRBJ2-5 and V is TRBV2; maybe TRBD1 (7 bases). CDR1 is SNHLY, CDR2 FYNNEI, per germline. The CDR3 is 14 amino acids. Trimming removed 11 bases at V and 0 bases at J, with 16 bases between. CDR3 in amino acids: CASPRGENQETQYF. CDR3 coding DNA: TGTGCCTCTCCCAGGGGGGAGAACCAAGAGACCCAGTACTTC.

The V and J genes are TRBV7-9 and TRBJ1-2, with TRBD1 matching 8 bases. This CDR3 has 15 residues. Per the germline V gene, CDR1 is SEHNR and CDR2 is FQNEAQ (reference sequence). Losses at the gene ends were 3 bases for V and 6 bases for J; bases not matched to a gene: 9. CDR3 bases: TGTGCCAGCAGCTTGCGGGGGGGACAGGACGATGGCTACACCTTC. Protein product: CASSLRGGQDDGYTF.

The chain is built from TRBV19 and TRBJ2-7; D possibly corresponds to TRBD1 (8 bases). The CDR3 is 17 amino acids. Germline loops: CDR1 LNHDA, CDR2 SQIVND (reference sequence). V gave up 6 bases and J gave up 1 base, with 22 bases separating them. CDR3 sequence: CASSYSLGQGGSYEQYF. The CDR3 nucleotides are TGTGCCAGTAGCTACTCACTCGGACAGGGAGGGTCCTACGAGCAGTACTTC.

The chain joins TRBV10-2 to TRBJ2-7, with 7 nucleotides matching TRBD1. Germline CDR1 is WSHSY and CDR2 is SAAADI. The CDR3 spans 15 residues. Trimming removed 5 bases from V and 3 bases from J; junction bases left unmatched: 10. Written as DNA, the CDR3 is TGCGCCAGCAGTCAGGGACAGAGTTCTTTCTACGAGCAGTACTTC. Translation: CASSQGQSSFYEQYF.

The V call is TRBV7-9, the J call TRBJ2-7; TRBD1 agrees at 9 bases. The CDR3 has 17 residues. CDR1 and CDR2 from the germline V gene are SEHNR and FQNEAQ (reference sequence). Trimming cost V 1 base and J 1 base; bases outside gene matches: 8. CDR3 sequence (DNA): TGTGCCAGCAGCTTAGTTTCGGGGGGACAGGGTTCCTACGAGCAGTACTTC. Protein: CASSLVSGGQGSYEQYF.

CDR3 sequence: CASSIDFQVWNEQYF. The CDR3 coding sequence is TGTGCCAGTAGTATAGATTTTCAGGTTTGGAACGAGCAGTACTTC. The rearrangement uses TRBV19 and TRBJ2-7; D not certain. The ends were cut back, 0 bases at V and 5 bases at J, with 14 bases in the middle. Germline CDR1 is LNHDA and CDR2 is SQIVND (reference sequence). CDR3 length: 15 residues.

The chain uses TRBV11-2 and TRBJ1-5; no reliable D call. V was trimmed by 0 bases and J by 6 bases, leaving 6 bases between them. The CDR3 is 13 amino acids. The germline V gene has CDR1 SGHAT and CDR2 FQNNGV. The CDR3 nucleotides are TGTGCCAGCAGCTTAGATTTGGGTCAGCCCCAGCATTTT. Its translation: CASSLDLGQPQHF.

The chain is built from TRBV5-6 and TRBJ2-3; D gene unclear. Deletions cut 2 bases from V and 1 base from J, with 14 bases between. Germline V CDR1 and CDR2: SGHDT, YYEEEE. This CDR3 has 16 amino acids. The CDR3 region is CASSFFGVGGTDTQYF. The CDR3 DNA sequence: TGTGCCAGCAGCTTTTTTGGGGTCGGTGGCACAGATACGCAGTATTTT.

A single count supports this clone. V gene TRBV6-5 combines with J gene TRBJ1-4; D unclear. Germline CDR1 reads MNHEY; CDR2 reads SVGAGI. The V and J ends lost 10 bases and 0 bases respectively, with 6 bases between them. This CDR3 contains 12 residues. The CDR3, as DNA: TGTGCCACCACTTCAACTAATGAAAAACTGTTTTTT. This translates into CATTSTNEKLFF.